These 10 T cell receptor beta chains were all obtained from the same sample, sequenced in a study of blood T cell repertoires in COVID-19. Sequenced by immunoSEQ multiplex PCR; TCRdb stores in-frame clones only, minus some. The sample holds roughly 370,000 clones; around nine tenths are singletons and the top ten take roughly 10%. Input material: PBMCs or T cells enriched from blood (not recorded which). The receptors derive from a woman aged 45-65 years who had recovered from COVID-19.

Concerning this clone: In the same sample, other DNA sequences code for this CDR3. CDR3 sequence: CASSLQGNQPQHF. CDR3 bases: TGTGCCAGCAGCTTGCAGGGAAATCAGCCCCAGCATTTT. The chain is built from TRBV7-2 and TRBJ1-5; D might be TRBD1 (5 bases). The CDR3 contains 13 residues. Germline V gene data show CDR1 as SGHTA and CDR2 as FQGNSA. The V end lost 3 bases, the J end lost 4 bases, and 7 bases lay between the germline ends.

The chain uses TRBV7-8 and TRBJ1-1, with D possibly being TRBD1 (6 bases). CDR3 size: 17 residues. Per germline, CDR1 SGHVS and CDR2 FQNEAQ. Deletions cut 3 bases from V and 4 bases from J, with 21 bases between. CDR3 in DNA: TGTGCCAGCAGCTTTGCGACAGCGGGGGCTGGGGGCACTGAAGCTTTCTTT. Translation: CASSFATAGAGGTEAFF.

This chain connects TRBV28 to TRBJ1-2; 8 bases are shared with TRBD1. After removal of 9 bases from V and 5 bases from J, the junction contained 14 bases not matched to a gene. CDR1 is MDHEN, CDR2 SYDVKM, per germline. The CDR3 is 15 residues long. The CDR3 region is CASTRDRGLRYGYTF. CDR3 nucleotide sequence: TGTGCCAGTACCCGAGACAGGGGTTTAAGATATGGCTACACCTTC.

CDR3 region: CASRLADNYGYTF. In DNA, the CDR3 is TGTGCCAGCCGTCTGGCAGATAACTATGGCTACACCTTC. The genes are TRBV12-3 or TRBV12-4 and TRBJ1-2; D gene unclear. The length of the CDR3 is 13 residues. V dropped 8 bases and J dropped 1 base, with 11 bases sitting between them.

The V and J genes are TRBV19 and TRBJ1-3; D unclear. Trimming removed 3 bases at V and 0 bases at J, with 6 bases between. This CDR3 comprises 14 residues. Germline V gene lookup returns CDR1 LNHDA and CDR2 SQIVND (reference sequence). CDR3 DNA sequence: TGTGCCAGTAGTATCGAGGACTCTGGAAACACCATATATTTT. Translation gives CASSIEDSGNTIYF.

The rearrangement uses TRBV6-1 and TRBJ1-1; no definite D call. Germline V gene data show CDR1 as MNHNS and CDR2 as SASEGT. The CDR3 has 11 residues. The V end lost 3 bases, the J end lost 10 bases, and 9 bases lay between the germline ends. The CDR3 spells CASSDPGVAFF. CDR3 nucleotide sequence: TGTGCCAGCAGTGACCCAGGCGTAGCTTTCTTT.

The chain couples TRBV11-1 to TRBJ1-4; TRBD1 is a possible D gene (6 bases). This CDR3 spans 14 amino acids. The germline CDR1 and CDR2 sequences are SGHAT and FQDESV (reference sequence). Trimming removed 5 bases at V and 5 bases at J, with 12 bases between. In DNA, the CDR3 is TGTGCCAGCAGCCAAGGACAGCAAAATGAAAAACTGTTTTTT. This codes for CASSQGQQNEKLFF. Supplemented by reference TRBV11-1 and TRBJ1-4, the full variable domain reads EAEVAQSPRYKITEKSQAVAFWCDPISGHATLYWYRQILGQGPELLVQFQDESVVDDSQLPKDRFSAERLKGVDSTLKIQPAELGDSAMYLCASSQGQQNEKLFFGSGTQLSVL.

The chain carries TRBV28 and TRBJ1-3; D unclear. Germline-derived CDR1 and CDR2 are MDHEN and SYDVKM. With 3 bases removed from V and 4 bases from J, the gap between germline ends came to 4 bases. CDR3 size: 12 residues. The CDR3: CASSFQGNTIYF. The CDR3 DNA is TGTGCCAGCAGTTTTCAGGGAAACACCATATATTTT.

V gene TRBV5-1 combines with J gene TRBJ1-1, with D uncertain. Germline CDR1 reads SGHRS; CDR2 reads YFSETQ. V lost 1 base, J lost 1 base, and 8 bases lay in between. The CDR3 runs 14 residues. CDR3 nucleotide sequence: TGCGCCAGCAGCTTGTGGAGCCAGAACACTGAAGCTTTCTTT. This encodes CASSLWSQNTEAFF.

The chain employs TRBV7-3 and TRBJ2-2; no firm D call. Per germline, CDR1 SGHTA and CDR2 FQGTGA. Between the trimmed V and J ends, which lost 0 bases and 2 bases, there was a span of 7 bases. The length of the CDR3 is 15 residues. The CDR3 DNA is TGTGCCAGCAGCTTAACGCTGGCCAACACCGGGGAGCTGTTTTTT. Translated: CASSLTLANTGELFF.